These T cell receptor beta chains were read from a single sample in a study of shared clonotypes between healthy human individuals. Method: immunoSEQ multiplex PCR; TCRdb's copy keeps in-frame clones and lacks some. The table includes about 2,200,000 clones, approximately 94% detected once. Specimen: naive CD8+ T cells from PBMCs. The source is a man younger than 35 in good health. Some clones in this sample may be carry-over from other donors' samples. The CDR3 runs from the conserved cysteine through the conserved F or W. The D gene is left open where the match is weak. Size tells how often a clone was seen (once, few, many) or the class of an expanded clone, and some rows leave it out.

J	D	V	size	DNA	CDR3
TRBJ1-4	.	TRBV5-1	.	TGCGCCAGCAGCTTGGGAGGGGTGGCAACTAATGAAAAACTGTTTTTT	CASSLGGVATNEKLFF
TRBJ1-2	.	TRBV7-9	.	TGTGCCAGCAGCTTACCGTTAGTTGGAGCGACGGTCGGTCGTGGCTACACCTTC	CASSLPLVGATVGRGYTF
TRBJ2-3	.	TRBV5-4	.	TGTGCCAGCAGCAGGGAACCCACAGATACGCAGTATTTT	CASSREPTDTQYF
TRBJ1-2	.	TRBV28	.	TGTGCCAGCAGTGGGAGGAGGTCCTTCAATGGCTACACCTTC	CASSGRRSFNGYTF
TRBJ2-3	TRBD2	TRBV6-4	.	TGTGCCAGCGGGACTAGCGGGAGGGCCGCCCCCGACACAGATACGCAGTATTTT	CASGTSGRAAPDTDTQYF
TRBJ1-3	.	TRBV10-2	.	TGCGCCAGCAGTGAATGGGGGAGCTCTGGAAACACCATATATTTT	CASSEWGSSGNTIYF
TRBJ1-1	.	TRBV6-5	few	TGTGCCAGCAGTTACGAGGGCCCGAACACTGAAGCTTTCTTT	CASSYEGPNTEAFF
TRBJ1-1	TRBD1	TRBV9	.	TGTGCCAGCAGCGTCGCCGGGACAGAGAACACTGAAGCTTTCTTT	CASSVAGTENTEAFF
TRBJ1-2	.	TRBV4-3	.	TGCGCCAGCAGCCAAGATAGGTTTAATGGCTACACCTTC	CASSQDRFNGYTF
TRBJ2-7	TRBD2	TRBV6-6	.	TGTGCCAGCAGTTACGGGACTACCGCCTACGAGCAGTACTTC	CASSYGTTAYEQYF
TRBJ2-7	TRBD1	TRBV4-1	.	TGCGCCAGCAGCCCAAGGGACAGAAGCTCCTACGAGCAGTACTTC	CASSPRDRSSYEQYF
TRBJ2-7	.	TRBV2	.	TGTGCCAGCAGGGAGGCGGACCTCTACGAGCAGTACTTC	CASREADLYEQYF
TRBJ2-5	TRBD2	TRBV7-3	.	TGTGCCAGCAGCTTATTTGTAGCGGGAAAGCCGCGTTCAGAGACCCAGTACTTC	CASSLFVAGKPRSETQYF
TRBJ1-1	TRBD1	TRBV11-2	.	TGTGCCAGCAGCTTATTTGACAGGGAAAACACTGAAGCTTTCTTT	CASSLFDRENTEAFF
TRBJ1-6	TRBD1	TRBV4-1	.	TGCGCCAGCAGCAAGCCGACAGGGAGGTCACCCCTCCACTTT	CASSKPTGRSPLHF
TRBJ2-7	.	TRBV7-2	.	TGTGCCAGCAGCCCTCTGCAGGTGGGCCATATCATCTACGAGCAGTACTTC	CASSPLQVGHIIYEQYF
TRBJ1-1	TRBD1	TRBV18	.	TGTGCCAGCTCCGGGGACAGATCGAACACTGAAGCTTTCTTT	CASSGDRSNTEAFF
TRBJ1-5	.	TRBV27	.	TGTGCCAGCAGTCCAAACACACGTCCATATAGCAATCAGCCCCAGCATTTT	CASSPNTRPYSNQPQHF
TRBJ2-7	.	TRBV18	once	TGTGCCAGCTCACAAGGGGCGCCTATCAGGGGCTACGAGCAGTACTTC	CASSQGAPIRGYEQYF
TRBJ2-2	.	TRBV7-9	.	TGTGCCAGCAGCCTGACGGACAGTGCCGGGGAGCTGTTTTTT	CASSLTDSAGELFF
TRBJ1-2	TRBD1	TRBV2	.	TGTGCCAGCAGGGGGGACAGGGGTGGAGATGGCTACACCTTC	CASRGDRGGDGYTF
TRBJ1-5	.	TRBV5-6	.	TGTGCCAGCAGCTTGCATCAGCCCCAGCATTTT	CASSLHQPQHF
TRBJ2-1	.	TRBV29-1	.	TGCAACTGCGCGACAGTTAATGAGCAGTTCTTC	CNCATVNEQFF
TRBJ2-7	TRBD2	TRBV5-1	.	TGCGCCAGCAGCTTGATCGGGACTAGCAGCTCCTACGAGCAGTACTTC	CASSLIGTSSSYEQYF
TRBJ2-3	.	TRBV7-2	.	TGTGCCAGCAGCGATATCCCGGGACTTTACACAGATACGCAGTATTTT	CASSDIPGLYTDTQYF
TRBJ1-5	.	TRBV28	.	TGTGCCAGCAGTACCCGGACAGAATATAGCAATCAGCCCCAGCATTTT	CASSTRTEYSNQPQHF
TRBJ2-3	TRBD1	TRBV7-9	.	TGTGCCAGCAGCGGATCGGACAGGGGGCCCACAGATACGCAGTATTTT	CASSGSDRGPTDTQYF
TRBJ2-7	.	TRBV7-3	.	TGTGCCAGCAGCTTAATAGGCGGTGCCGAGCAGTACTTC	CASSLIGGAEQYF
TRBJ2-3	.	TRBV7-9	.	TGTGCCAGCAGCTTGTCCACAGATACGCAGTATTTT	CASSLSTDTQYF
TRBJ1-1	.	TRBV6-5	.	TGTGCCAGCCGTTTTAGGTTGAACACTGAAGCTTTCTTT	CASRFRLNTEAFF
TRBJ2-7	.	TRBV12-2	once	TGTGCAAGTCGCTTAGCCTGTCAGGGGGGCTACGAGCAGTACTTC	CASRLACQGGYEQYF
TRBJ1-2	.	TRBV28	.	TGTGCCAGCAGTCCGACTGGAAACTATGGCTACACCTTC	CASSPTGNYGYTF
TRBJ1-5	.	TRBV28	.	TGTGCCAGCCGAAAAACAGGGCGGGTGGGACCCCAGCATTTT	CASRKTGRVGPQHF